This entry features one T cell receptor (beta chain) sequence. Its antigen is currently unknown. This specimen comes from a study of cytotoxic CD8 clonotypes in ibrutinib-treated CLL. Study context: Approximately 25 partial and 2 complete responses; at median 68 months, about 14 remitted, about twelve progressed. Response samples followed a median roughly 13 months of treatment, range 6 to 36.

This CDR3 has 15 residues. J lost 7 bases, V lost 0 bases, and 8 bases had no gene match. Germline V gives CDR1 MNHEY, CDR2 SVGAGI. Study-level results: Having risen at ibrutinib response, clonality had fallen back toward baseline by progression. At the start, clonality exceeded age-matched healthy donors and followed circulating CD8+ T-cell counts.

Assay used: immunoSEQ multiplex PCR; TCRdb lists only in-frame clones, some missing. The sample lists roughly 330,000 clones, roughly 71% occurring once. This sample comprised PBMCs, obtained after 36 months of ibrutinib treatment. The chain recombines TRBV6-5 with TRBJ1-1; 7 nucleotides align to TRBD1. The sequence derives from a human donor with chronic lymphocytic leukemia. In nucleotides, the CDR3 is TGTGCCAGCAGTTACTCAGTAGGGGGCTTATTTGAAGCTTTCTTT. It codes for CASSYSVGGLFEAFF.